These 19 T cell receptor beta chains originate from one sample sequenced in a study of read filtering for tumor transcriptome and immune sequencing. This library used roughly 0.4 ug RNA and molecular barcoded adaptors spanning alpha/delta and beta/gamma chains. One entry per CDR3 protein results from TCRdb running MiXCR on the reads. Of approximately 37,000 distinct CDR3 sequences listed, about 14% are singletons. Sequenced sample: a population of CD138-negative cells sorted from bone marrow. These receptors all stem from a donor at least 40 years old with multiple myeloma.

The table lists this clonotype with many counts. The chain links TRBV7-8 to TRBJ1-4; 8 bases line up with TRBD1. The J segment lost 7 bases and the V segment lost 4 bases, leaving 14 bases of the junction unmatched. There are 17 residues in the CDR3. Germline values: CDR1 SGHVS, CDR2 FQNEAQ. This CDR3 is CASSSPAFRGRGEKLFF. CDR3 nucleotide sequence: TGTGCCAGCAGCTCCCCGGCTTTCAGGGGGCGCGGTGAAAAACTGTTTTTT.

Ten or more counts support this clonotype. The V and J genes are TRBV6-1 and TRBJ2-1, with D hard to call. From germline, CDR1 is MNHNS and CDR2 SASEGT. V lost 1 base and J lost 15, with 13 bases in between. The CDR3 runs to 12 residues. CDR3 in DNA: TGTGCCAGCAGTGAAGGGTCTGCCAACCGGTTCTTC. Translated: CASSEGSANRFF.

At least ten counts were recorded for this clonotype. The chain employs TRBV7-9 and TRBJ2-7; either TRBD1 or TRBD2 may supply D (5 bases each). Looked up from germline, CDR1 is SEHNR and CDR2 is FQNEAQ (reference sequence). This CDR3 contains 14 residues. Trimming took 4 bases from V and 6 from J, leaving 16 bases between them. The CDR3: CASSSAGALGEQYF. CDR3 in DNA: TGTGCCAGCAGCTCCGCCGGGGCCCTCGGCGAGCAGTACTTC. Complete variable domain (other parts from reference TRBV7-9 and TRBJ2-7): DTGVSQNPRHKITKRGQNVTFRCDPISEHNRLYWYRQTLGQGPEFLTYFQNEAQLEKSRLLSDRFSAERPKGSFSTLEIQRTEQGDSAMYLCASSSAGALGEQYFGPGTRLTVT.

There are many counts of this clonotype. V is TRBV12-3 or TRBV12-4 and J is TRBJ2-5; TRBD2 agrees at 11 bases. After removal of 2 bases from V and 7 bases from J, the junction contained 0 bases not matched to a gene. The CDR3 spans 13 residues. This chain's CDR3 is CASSLTSGGTQYF. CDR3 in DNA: TGTGCCAGCAGTTTAACTAGCGGGGGGACCCAGTACTTC.

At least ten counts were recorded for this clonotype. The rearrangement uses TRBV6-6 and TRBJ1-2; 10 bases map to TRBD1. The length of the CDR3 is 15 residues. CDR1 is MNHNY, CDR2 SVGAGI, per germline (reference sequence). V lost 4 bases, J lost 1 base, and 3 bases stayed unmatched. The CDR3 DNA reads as TGTGCCAGCAGTTCTAGGACAGGGGGTAACTATGGCTACACCTTC. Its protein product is CASSSRTGGNYGYTF.

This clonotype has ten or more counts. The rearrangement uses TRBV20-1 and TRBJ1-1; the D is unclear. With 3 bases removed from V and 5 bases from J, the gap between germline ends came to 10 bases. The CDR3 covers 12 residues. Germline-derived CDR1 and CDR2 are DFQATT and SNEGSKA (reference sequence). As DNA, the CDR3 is TGCAGTGCTAGGACGTTAGGGACTGAAGCTTTCTTT. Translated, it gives CSARTLGTEAFF.

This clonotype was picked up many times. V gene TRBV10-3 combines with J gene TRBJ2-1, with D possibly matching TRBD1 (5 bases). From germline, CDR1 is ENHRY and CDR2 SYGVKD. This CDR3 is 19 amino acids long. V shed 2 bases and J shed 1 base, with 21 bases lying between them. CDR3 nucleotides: TGTGCCATCAGTGAGAGGTCGTCCCAGGGCCTAAGTTCCTACAATGAGCAGTTCTTC. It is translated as CAISERSSQGLSSYNEQFF.

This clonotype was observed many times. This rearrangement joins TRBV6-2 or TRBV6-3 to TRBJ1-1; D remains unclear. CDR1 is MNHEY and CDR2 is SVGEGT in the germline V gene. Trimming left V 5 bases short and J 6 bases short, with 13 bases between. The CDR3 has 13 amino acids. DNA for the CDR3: TGTGCCAGCAGTCAATTTAGGGCCGCTGAAGCTTTCTTT. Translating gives CASSQFRAAEAFF.

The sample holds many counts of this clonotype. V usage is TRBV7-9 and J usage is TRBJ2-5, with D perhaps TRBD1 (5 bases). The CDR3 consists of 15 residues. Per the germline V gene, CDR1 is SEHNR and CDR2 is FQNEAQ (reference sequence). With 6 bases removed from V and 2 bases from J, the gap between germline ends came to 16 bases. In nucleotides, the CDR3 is TGTGCCAGCAGTCCTTCGAAGGGGAAGCAAGAGACCCAGTACTTC. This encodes CASSPSKGKQETQYF.

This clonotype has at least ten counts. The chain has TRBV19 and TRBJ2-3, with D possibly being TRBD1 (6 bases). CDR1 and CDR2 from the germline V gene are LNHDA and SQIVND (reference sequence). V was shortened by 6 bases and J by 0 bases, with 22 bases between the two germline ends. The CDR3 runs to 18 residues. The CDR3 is CASSAQGTTTSSTDTQYF. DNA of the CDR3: TGTGCCAGTAGCGCCCAGGGGACCACAACCTCTAGCACAGATACGCAGTATTTT.

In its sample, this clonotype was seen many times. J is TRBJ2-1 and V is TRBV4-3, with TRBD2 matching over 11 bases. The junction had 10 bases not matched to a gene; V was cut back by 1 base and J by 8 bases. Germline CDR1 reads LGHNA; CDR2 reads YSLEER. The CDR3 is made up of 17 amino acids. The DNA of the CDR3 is TGCGCCAGCAGCCAAGTGAGGACGGGACTAGCGGTCGATGAGCAGTTCTTC. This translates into CASSQVRTGLAVDEQFF.

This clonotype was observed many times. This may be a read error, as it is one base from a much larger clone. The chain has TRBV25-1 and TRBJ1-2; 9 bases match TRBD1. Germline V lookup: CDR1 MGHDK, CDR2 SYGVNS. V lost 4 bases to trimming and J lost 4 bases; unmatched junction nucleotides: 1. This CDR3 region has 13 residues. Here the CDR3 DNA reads TGTGCCAGCAGTGCGGGACAGGGCTATGGCTACACCTTC. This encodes CASSAGQGYGYTF.

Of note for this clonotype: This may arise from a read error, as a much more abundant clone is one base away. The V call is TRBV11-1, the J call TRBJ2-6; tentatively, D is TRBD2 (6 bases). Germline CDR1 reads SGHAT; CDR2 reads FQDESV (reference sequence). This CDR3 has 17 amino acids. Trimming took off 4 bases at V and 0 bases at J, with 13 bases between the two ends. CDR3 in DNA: TGTGCCAGCAGCTCGGGACTGGAGCTCTCTGGGGCCAACGTCCTGACTTTC. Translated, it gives CASSSGLELSGANVLTF.

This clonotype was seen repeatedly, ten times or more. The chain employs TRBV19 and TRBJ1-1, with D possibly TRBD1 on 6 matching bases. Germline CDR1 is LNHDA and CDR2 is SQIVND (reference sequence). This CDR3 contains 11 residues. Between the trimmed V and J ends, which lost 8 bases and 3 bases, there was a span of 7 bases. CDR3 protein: CASGGYTEAFF. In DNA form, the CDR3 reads TGTGCCAGTGGGGGCTACACTGAAGCTTTCTTT. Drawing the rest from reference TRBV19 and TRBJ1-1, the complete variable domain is DGGITQSPKYLFRKEGQNVTLSCEQNLNHDAMYWYRQDPGQGLRLIYYSQIVNDFQKGDIAEGYSVSREKKESFPLTVTSAQKNPTAFYLCASGGYTEAFFGQGTRLTVV.

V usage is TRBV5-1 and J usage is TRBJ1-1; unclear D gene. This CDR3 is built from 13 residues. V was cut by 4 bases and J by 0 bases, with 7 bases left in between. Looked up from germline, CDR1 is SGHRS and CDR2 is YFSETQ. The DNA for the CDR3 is TGCGCCAGCAGCCGATTGATGAACACTGAAGCTTTCTTT. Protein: CASSRLMNTEAFF.

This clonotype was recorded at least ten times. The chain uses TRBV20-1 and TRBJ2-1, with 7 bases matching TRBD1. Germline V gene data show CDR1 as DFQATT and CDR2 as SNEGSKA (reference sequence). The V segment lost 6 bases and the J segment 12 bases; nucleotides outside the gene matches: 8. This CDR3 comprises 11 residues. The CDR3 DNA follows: TGCAGTGCAACGGGGACAGAACTGCAGTTCTTC. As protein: CSATGTELQFF.

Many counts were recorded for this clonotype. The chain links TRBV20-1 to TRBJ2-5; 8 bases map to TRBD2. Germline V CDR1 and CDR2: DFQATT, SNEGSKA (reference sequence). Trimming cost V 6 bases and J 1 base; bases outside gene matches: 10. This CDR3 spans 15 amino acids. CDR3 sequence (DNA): TGCAGTGCCTCCAAGCGGGGGACCATCCAAGAGACCCAGTACTTC. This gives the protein CSASKRGTIQETQYF.

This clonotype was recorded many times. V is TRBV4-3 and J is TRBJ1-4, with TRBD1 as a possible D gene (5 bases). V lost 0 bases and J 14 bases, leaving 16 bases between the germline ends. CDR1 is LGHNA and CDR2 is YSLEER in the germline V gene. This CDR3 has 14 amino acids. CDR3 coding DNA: TGCGCCAGCAGCCAAGATGAGGGGACGGGCCCGCTGTTTTTT. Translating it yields CASSQDEGTGPLFF.

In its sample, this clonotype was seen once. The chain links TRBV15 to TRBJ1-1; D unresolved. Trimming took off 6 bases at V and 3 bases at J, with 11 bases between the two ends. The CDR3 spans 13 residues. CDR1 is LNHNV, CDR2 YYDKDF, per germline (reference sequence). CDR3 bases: TGTGCCACCAGGGCCCCTTGGGACACTGAAGCTTTCTTT. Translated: CATRAPWDTEAFF.